The source of this T cell receptor beta chain is a study of T-cell reconstitution after alpha-beta-depleted transplantation in children. This clonotype occurred a few times. Preparing the TCRbeta library involved the use of unique molecular identifiers. MiXCR, run by TCRdb on the PCR reads, gives a single entry per CDR3 protein. The sample lists 530,000 or so distinct CDR3 sequences, 25% to 30% seen once, with about 35% in the top ten. The material sequenced was PBMCs, taken before TCRalphabeta/CD19-depleted stem cell transplant. This receptor was obtained from a boy under two years old with Wiskott-Aldrich syndrome, due to receive a stem cell transplant.

CDR3 DNA: TGTGCCAGCAGTGCCCTAGGGAAGGGCACAGATACGCAGTATTTT. Its protein is CASSALGKGTDTQYF. The chain combines TRBV6-1 with TRBJ2-3; D gene ambiguous. The CDR3 has 15 amino acids. V dropped 4 bases and J dropped 1 base, with 12 bases sitting between them. CDR1 is MNHNS and CDR2 is SASEGT in the germline V gene.